This TCR beta chain came from a study of T and B cells in COVID-19 patients. This clonotype is classed as medium-sized. Each TRB amplification used about 250-550 ng of genomic DNA from blood. TRB rearrangements were amplified by multiplex PCR with BIOMED2 TRB-A/B primers. TCRdb reprocessed the multiplex PCR reads with MiXCR, giving one entry per CDR3 protein. The sample includes 8,300 or so distinct CDR3 sequences, 26% of them seen just once. Trimming cost V 5 bases and J 0 bases, with 7 bases left between them. The CDR3 sequence is 14 residues long. CDR1 and CDR2 (germline): LNHDA, SQIVND (reference sequence).

The sequencing input was blood. The receptor was derived from a human donor with active COVID-19. This chain links TRBV19 with TRBJ1-4; TRBD1 is a possible D gene (5 bases). The CDR3 sequence: CASSPRATNEKLFF. The CDR3 DNA is TGTGCCAGTAGTCCCAGGGCAACTAATGAAAAACTGTTTTTT.